This T cell receptor (beta chain) was observed in a study of blood T cells in healthy people across ages. Whole-study results and caveats: Compared with aged donors, long-lived donors showed fewer expanded clones, suggesting selection. A strong correlation was found between TCR beta diversity and the percentage of naive T cells. Not knowing donor CMV status may have confounded expanded clonotype changes.

A second PCR of roughly 7 to 11 cycles used a sample-barcoded 5' primer and a J-beta primer mix. MiXCR, applied by TCRdb to the 5' RACE reads, yields one record per CDR3 protein. Of roughly 2 million distinct CDR3 sequences detected, around half appear once; the ten largest clones hold roughly 2%. This CDR3 region has 14 residues. V lost 8 bases, J lost 4 bases, and 9 bases stayed unmatched. Germline CDR1 and CDR2: SGHTA and FQGNSA. Isolated PBMCs totaled at least 6 million in each sample. Comments on this clonotype: Its antigen is unknown.

The clonotype was recovered from a woman in her forties in good health. The chain links TRBV7-2 to TRBJ2-3; 7 nucleotides match TRBD1. Sequenced input: blood. For the CDR3, the DNA is TGTGCCAGCTCGGAACAGGGGCTCCCAGATACGCAGTATTTT. It encodes CASSEQGLPDTQYF.